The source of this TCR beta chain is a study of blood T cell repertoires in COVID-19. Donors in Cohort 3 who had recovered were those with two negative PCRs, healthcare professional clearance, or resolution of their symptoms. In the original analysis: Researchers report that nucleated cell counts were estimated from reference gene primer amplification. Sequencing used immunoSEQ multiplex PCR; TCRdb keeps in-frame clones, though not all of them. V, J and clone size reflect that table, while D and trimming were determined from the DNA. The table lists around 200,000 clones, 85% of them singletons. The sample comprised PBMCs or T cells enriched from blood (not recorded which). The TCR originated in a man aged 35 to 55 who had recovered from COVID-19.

The CDR3 DNA reads as TGTGCCAGCAGTTTTAGTAACAATGAGCAGTTCTTC. It specifies CASSFSNNEQFF. The gene calls are TRBV28 and TRBJ2-1; the D is unclear. CDR3 length: 12 residues. V was shortened by 3 bases and J by 5 bases, with 5 bases between the two germline ends. The V gene's germline CDR1 is MDHEN and CDR2 SYDVKM.